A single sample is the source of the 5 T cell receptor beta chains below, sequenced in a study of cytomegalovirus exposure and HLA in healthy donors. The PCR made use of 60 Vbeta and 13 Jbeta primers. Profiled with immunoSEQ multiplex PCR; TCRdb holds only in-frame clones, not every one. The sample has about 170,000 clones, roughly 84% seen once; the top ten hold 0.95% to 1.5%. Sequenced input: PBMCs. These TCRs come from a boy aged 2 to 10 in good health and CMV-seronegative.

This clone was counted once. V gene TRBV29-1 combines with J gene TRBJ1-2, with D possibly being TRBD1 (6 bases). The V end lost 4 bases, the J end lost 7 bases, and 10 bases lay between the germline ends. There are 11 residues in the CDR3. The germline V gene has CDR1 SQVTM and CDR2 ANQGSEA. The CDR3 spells CSVVDRSGYTF. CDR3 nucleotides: TGCAGCGTTGTGGACAGAAGTGGCTACACCTTC.

The CDR3 loop is CAIGVEGAISYNEQFF. Here the CDR3 DNA reads TGTGCCATCGGGGTAGAGGGAGCTATCTCCTACAATGAGCAGTTCTTC. The chain couples TRBV10-3 to TRBJ2-1, with D maybe TRBD2 (5 bases). The germline V gene has CDR1 ENHRY and CDR2 SYGVKD. The CDR3 length is 16 residues. Trimming shortened V by 8 bases and J by 0 bases, and 17 bases separated the two germline ends.

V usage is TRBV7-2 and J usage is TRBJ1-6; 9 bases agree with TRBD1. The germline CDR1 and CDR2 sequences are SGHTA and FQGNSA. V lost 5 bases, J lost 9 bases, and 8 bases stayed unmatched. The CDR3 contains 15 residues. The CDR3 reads CASSGAGQGFSPLHF. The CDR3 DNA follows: TGTGCCAGCAGCGGAGCGGGACAGGGCTTTTCACCCCTCCACTTT.

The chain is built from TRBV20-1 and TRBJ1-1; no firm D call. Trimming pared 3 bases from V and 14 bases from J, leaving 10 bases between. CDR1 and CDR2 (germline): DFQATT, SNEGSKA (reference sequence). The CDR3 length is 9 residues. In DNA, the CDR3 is TGCAGTGCTAGCCCCCTAGAATTCTTT. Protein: CSASPLEFF.

CDR3 bases: TGTGCCATCAGTGTTGTCGGGCGGGAATTCGGGAATGAGCAGTTCTTC. Residues: CAISVVGREFGNEQFF. The chain combines TRBV10-3 with TRBJ2-1, with D possibly TRBD2 on 6 matching bases. This CDR3 is 16 amino acids long. Germline lookup yields CDR1 ENHRY and CDR2 SYGVKD. The V end lost 4 bases, the J end lost 7 bases, and 20 bases lay between the germline ends.